The 6 T cell receptor beta chains listed next were all sequenced from one sample in a study of cytomegalovirus exposure and HLA in healthy donors (dated by TCRdb to about 2017). Libraries came from the immunoSEQ multiplex PCR assay. A mixture of 60 forward primers for TCR Vbeta segments and 13 reverse primers for TCR Jbeta segments was used in the multiplex PCR. TCRdb retrieved this table from immuneACCESS and kept in-frame rearrangements only. Not all clones are present; in checked studies, unresolved V genes account for under half, and no reason is known for the remainder. The sample table lists tens of thousands of clones, roughly 79% of them with a count of one. The ten largest clones add up to less than 7.5% of the sample. Sequenced: PBMCs. The receptor set was obtained from a middle-aged man in good health and CMV-seronegative.

In regard to this clone: One junction end disagrees with the germline gene, perhaps due to a read error. This chain connects TRBV25-1 to TRBJ1-1; 8 bases match TRBD1. Germline-derived CDR1 and CDR2 are MGHDK and SYGVNS. CDR3 length equals 15 residues. This CDR3 is CASSDAQGQAMASEF. In DNA, the CDR3 is TGTGCCAGCAGTGACGCCCAGGGACAGGCCATGGCATCGGAGTTT.

The chain joins TRBV5-4 to TRBJ1-2; D might be TRBD1 (5 bases). Germline V gives CDR1 SGHNT, CDR2 YYREEE (reference sequence). The CDR3 length is 14 residues. V lost 4 bases to trimming and J lost 0 bases, with 10 bases between them. CDR3: CASSADTANYGYTF. In DNA form, the CDR3 reads TGTGCCAGCAGCGCGGACACCGCTAACTATGGCTACACCTTC. Full variable domain (rest looked up from reference TRBV5-4 and TRBJ1-2): ETGVTQSPTHLIKTRGQQVTLRCSSQSGHNTVSWYQQALGQGPQFIFQYYREEENGRGNFPPRFSGLQFPNYSSELNVNALELDDSALYLCASSADTANYGYTFGSGTRLTVV.

This clone was recorded a few times. J is TRBJ2-1 and V is TRBV15; TRBD1 matches 8 bases. From germline, CDR1 is LNHNV and CDR2 YYDKDF (reference sequence). V dropped 1 base and J dropped 10; count of bases not matched to a gene: 9. The CDR3 length is 15 residues. The CDR3 sequence: CATSRASQGAREQFF. DNA of the CDR3: TGTGCCACCAGCAGAGCTTCTCAGGGGGCACGGGAGCAGTTCTTC.

The chain couples TRBV5-5 to TRBJ2-3; 8 nucleotides align to TRBD1. V dropped 4 bases and J dropped 1; count of bases not matched to a gene: 2. Germline CDR1 is SGHKS and CDR2 is YYEKEE (reference sequence). CDR3 length equals 14 residues. Here the CDR3 DNA reads TGTGCCAGCAGCCCGGGACAGGGCACAGATACGCAGTATTTT. Amino acid sequence: CASSPGQGTDTQYF.

The V and J genes are TRBV13 and TRBJ2-5; TRBD2 matches 7 bases. This CDR3 spans 15 amino acids. Unmatched junction bases numbered 5, after V lost 1 base and J lost 3 bases. The germline V gene has CDR1 PRHDT and CDR2 FYEKMQ (reference sequence). The CDR3, as DNA: TGTGCCAGCAGCTTAGTGCGGACTAGAGAAGAGACCCAGTACTTC. Its translation: CASSLVRTREETQYF. Full variable domain (outside the CDR3, taken from reference TRBV13 and TRBJ2-5): AAGVIQSPRHLIKEKRETATLKCYPIPRHDTVYWYQQGPGQDPQFLISFYEKMQSDKGSIPDRFSAQQFSDYHSELNMSSLELGDSALYFCASSLVRTREETQYFGPGTRLLVL.

V gene TRBV28 combines with J gene TRBJ2-7; unclear D gene. Germline loops: CDR1 MDHEN, CDR2 SYDVKM. V gave up 5 bases and J gave up 0 bases, with 11 bases separating them. CDR3 length equals 14 residues. The CDR3: CASSQIKSSYEQYF. DNA of the CDR3: TGTGCCAGCAGTCAGATCAAAAGCTCCTACGAGCAGTACTTC.